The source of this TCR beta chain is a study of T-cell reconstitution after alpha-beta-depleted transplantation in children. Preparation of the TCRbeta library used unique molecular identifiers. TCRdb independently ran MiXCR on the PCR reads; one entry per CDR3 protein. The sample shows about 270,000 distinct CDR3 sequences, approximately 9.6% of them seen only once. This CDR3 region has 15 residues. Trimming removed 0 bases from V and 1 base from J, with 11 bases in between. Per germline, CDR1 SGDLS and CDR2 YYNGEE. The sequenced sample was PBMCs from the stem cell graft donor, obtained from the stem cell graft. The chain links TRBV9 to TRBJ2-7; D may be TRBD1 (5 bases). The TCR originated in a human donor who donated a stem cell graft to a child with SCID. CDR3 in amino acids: CASSVGGHSSYEQYF. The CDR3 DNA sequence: TGTGCCAGCAGCGTAGGAGGACATTCTTCCTACGAGCAGTACTTC.